Shown below are 14 T cell receptor beta chains from a single sample sequenced in a study of blood T cells in healthy people across ages. A second PCR, run for roughly 6 to 11 cycles, used a sample-barcoded 5' primer plus a J-beta primer mix. TCRdb ran MiXCR on the 5' RACE reads and lists one entry per CDR3 protein. The sample includes some 900,000 distinct CDR3 sequences, 45% to 50% of them seen just once. The sample was blood. These receptors all stem from a man aged 25-40 years in good health.

The chain employs TRBV12-3 or TRBV12-4 and TRBJ2-3; D may match TRBD1 or TRBD2 (6 bases each). Trimming removed 8 bases at V and 6 bases at J, with 12 bases between. The CDR3 extends over 12 amino acids. CDR3 bases: TGTGCCAGCCGGGGGCTCGAGGATACGCAGTATTTT. Protein product: CASRGLEDTQYF.

This chain joins TRBV3-1 and TRBJ2-1, with 7 bases matching TRBD2. Losses at the gene ends were 2 bases for V and 15 bases for J; bases not matched to a gene: 7. This CDR3 is 12 amino acids long. The germline gives CDR1 LGHDT, CDR2 YNNKEL (reference sequence). In nucleotides, the CDR3 is TGTGCCAGCAGCCAAACCCGGACTAGAACGTTCTTC. Residues: CASSQTRTRTFF.

This clonotype showed up just a few times. V is TRBV27 and J is TRBJ2-3, with a tentative D call TRBD2 (6 bases). CDR1 and CDR2 from the germline V gene are MNHEY and SMNVEV (reference sequence). The length of the CDR3 is 15 residues. V was pared by 6 bases and J by 1 base, with 14 bases between. CDR3: CASRSEAGRTDTQYF. Written as DNA, the CDR3 is TGTGCCAGCAGATCTGAGGCGGGGCGCACAGATACGCAGTATTTT.

This clonotype was detected only once. V is TRBV9 and J is TRBJ2-3; D not resolved. This CDR3 comprises 15 residues. Germline V gene data show CDR1 as SGDLS and CDR2 as YYNGEE. Trimming shortened V by 4 bases and J by 3 bases, and 15 bases separated the two germline ends. CDR3 DNA sequence: TGTGCCAGCAGCCCCGCCCGGGCGTGGACAGATACGCAGTATTTT. This gives the protein CASSPARAWTDTQYF.

The chain recombines TRBV7-2 with TRBJ2-1; weak D call: TRBD2 (6 bases). The CDR3 length is 17 residues. V shed 1 base and J shed 0 bases, with 13 bases lying between them. Looked up from germline, CDR1 is SGHTA and CDR2 is FQGNSA. Written as DNA, the CDR3 is TGTGCCAGCAGCTTAGTTGTCTTCGGGAGCTCCTACAATGAGCAGTTCTTC. Translating gives CASSLVVFGSSYNEQFF.

V gene TRBV4-1 combines with J gene TRBJ2-7, with 7 bases aligning to TRBD2. This CDR3 has 17 amino acids. The V gene's germline CDR1 is MGHRA and CDR2 YSYEKL. After removal of 0 bases from V and 3 bases from J, the junction contained 11 bases not matched to a gene. For the CDR3, the DNA is TGCGCCAGCAGCCAAGATTTGCTGGCGGGGGTGTTCTACGAGCAGTACTTC. It encodes CASSQDLLAGVFYEQYF.

The V and J genes are TRBV7-2 and TRBJ2-5; a weak D match, TRBD1 (6 bases). The CDR3 has 16 residues. From germline, CDR1 is SGHTA and CDR2 FQGNSA. V shed 5 bases and J shed 5 bases, with 21 bases lying between them. DNA of the CDR3: TGTGCCAGCAGCCAAGGGTATGGGACACTAAGGGAGACCCAGTACTTC. Its protein product is CASSQGYGTLRETQYF.

This clonotype was seen a handful of times. This chain links TRBV13 with TRBJ2-1; D gene uncertain. Germline lookup yields CDR1 PRHDT and CDR2 FYEKMQ (reference sequence). V dropped 0 bases and J dropped 5 bases, with 11 bases sitting between them. CDR3 length: 15 residues. The CDR3 region is CASSLGITFDNEQFF. The CDR3 nucleotides read TGTGCCAGCAGCTTAGGGATAACCTTTGACAATGAGCAGTTCTTC.

The rearrangement uses TRBV3-1 and TRBJ2-5, with a weak D call TRBD1 (6 bases). In germline, CDR1 is LGHDT, CDR2 YNNKEL (reference sequence). The CDR3 has 14 residues. V was cut by 8 bases and J by 0 bases, with 13 bases left in between. The CDR3 loop reads CASCETGYQETQYF. CDR3 nucleotide sequence: TGTGCCAGCTGCGAAACAGGGTACCAAGAGACCCAGTACTTC.

V is TRBV5-1 and J is TRBJ2-3; D is undetermined. The CDR3 totals 16 residues. V lost 0 bases to trimming and J lost 4 bases, with 15 bases between them. Germline lookup yields CDR1 SGHRS and CDR2 YFSETQ. The CDR3 DNA is TGCGCCAGCAGCTTGGGATCCGACCTGGGGTCAGATACGCAGTATTTT. Protein product: CASSLGSDLGSDTQYF.

As for this clonotype: This clone may be a read error of a much larger clone one base away. The genes are TRBV3-1 and TRBJ2-3, with D perhaps TRBD2 (6 bases). CDR1 and CDR2 from the germline V gene are LGHDT and YNNKEL (reference sequence). This CDR3 is 14 amino acids long. Trimming took off 3 bases at V and 0 bases at J, with 7 bases between the two ends. The CDR3 DNA reads TGTGCCAGCAGCCATGGGACTAGCACAGATACGCAGTATTTT. Its protein is CASSHGTSTDTQYF.

The gene calls are TRBV4-3 and TRBJ2-3, with 9 bases matching TRBD1. Germline-derived CDR1 and CDR2 are LGHNA and YSLEER. V was clipped by 3 bases and J by 7 bases; unmatched bases: 5. This CDR3 region has 14 residues. CDR3 residues: CASSHPDRGNTQYF. CDR3 coding DNA: TGCGCCAGCAGCCATCCGGACAGGGGAAATACGCAGTATTTT.

Only a few counts were recorded for this clonotype. The chain couples TRBV3-1 to TRBJ2-1, with D perhaps TRBD2 (7 bases). Germline values: CDR1 LGHDT, CDR2 YNNKEL (reference sequence). The V gene lost 1 base and the J gene lost 4 bases, with 11 bases spanning the gap. The length of the CDR3 is 15 residues. CDR3 region: CASSQVGGLYNEQFF. CDR3 DNA sequence: TGTGCCAGCAGCCAAGTGGGGGGGCTTTACAATGAGCAGTTCTTC.

The V and J genes are TRBV6-2 or TRBV6-3 and TRBJ1-1; 9 nucleotides line up with TRBD1. CDR3 length equals 13 residues. Germline V gene lookup returns CDR1 MNHEY and CDR2 SVGEGT. V shed 8 bases and J 6 bases; nucleotides not matched to a gene: 7. CDR3 DNA sequence: TGTGCCAGCGTTTACAGGGGGCTGGCTGAAGCTTTCTTT. Protein product: CASVYRGLAEAFF.